This paragraph reports one TCR beta chain. Original analysis: Estimates of nucleated cell counts were drawn from the amplification of reference gene primers. The repertoire was sequenced with immunoSEQ multiplex PCR; TCRdb's copy has only in-frame clones and lacks some. V, J and clone size were drawn from that table, and D and trimming were deduced from the DNA. Among 200,000 to 300,000 clones listed, around 83% were seen once. Germline lookup yields CDR1 SGHNT and CDR2 YYREEE (reference sequence). The CDR3 totals 16 residues. The germline V and J ends were trimmed by 4 bases and 4 bases, with 17 bases remaining between them. This specimen comes from a study of blood T cell repertoires in COVID-19. Overall study context: There were acute and convalescent COVID-19 samples, and they came from the United States, Italy and Spain.

What was sequenced was peripheral blood. The sequence was collected from a man aged 80 or over with acute or convalescent COVID-19. The chain carries TRBV5-4 and TRBJ1-4; D is ambiguous. The CDR3 reads CASSINPTVINEKLFF. In DNA, the CDR3 is TGTGCCAGCAGCATCAATCCCACAGTCATTAATGAAAAACTGTTTTTT.